The rows below give T cell receptor beta chains drawn from one sample of a study of identical twins. TCRdb analysed the 5' RACE reads with MiXCR anew, one entry per CDR3 protein. The sample lists around 670,000 distinct CDR3 sequences; 5.5% to 6.5% were seen once. The specimen sequenced was naive T cells sorted from blood. The receptors originated from a man aged 18-30 years in good health. Both conserved end residues are part of each CDR3. D genes are given only for firm matches. Only part of the rows carry a size: once, few, many, or a class if the clone is expanded.

V gene	J gene	clone size	D gene	CDR3 DNA	CDR3 protein
TRBV11-2	TRBJ2-1	many	.	TGTGCCAGCACCCACCGTTCCCCACATGAGCAGTTCTTC	CASTHRSPHEQFF
TRBV12-3/TRBV12-4	TRBJ1-2	many	.	TGTGCCAGCAGTTTAGGTGTCGCTACTGCTGGCTACACCTTC	CASSLGVATAGYTF
TRBV29-1	TRBJ2-5	.	TRBD2	TGCAGCACCAAACCGGGACTAGCGGAAGAGACCCAGTACTTC	CSTKPGLAEETQYF
TRBV2	TRBJ2-1	few	TRBD2	TGTGCCAGCCTAGCGGGAGTATTGCAGTTCTTC	CASLAGVLQFF
TRBV4-3	TRBJ1-1	many	TRBD1	TGCGCCAGCAGACTCGACAGGGGCTTGAACACTGAAGCTTTCTTT	CASRLDRGLNTEAFF
TRBV18	TRBJ1-1	few	.	TGTGCCAGCTCACCAGGGGGGGGATCGAACACTGAAGCTTTCTTT	CASSPGGGSNTEAFF
TRBV7-9	TRBJ2-7	many	TRBD2	TGTGCCAGCAGCTTAGTCCTTATGGGCGGGAGCTACGAGCAGTACTTC	CASSLVLMGGSYEQYF
TRBV20-1	TRBJ1-5	many	.	TGCAGTGCTAGAGATCATACAGGGCATCAGCCCCAGCATTTT	CSARDHTGHQPQHF
TRBV12-3/TRBV12-4	TRBJ2-7	many	TRBD2	TGTGCCAGCAGTCCATCTAGCGGGAGGGCCTACGAGCAGTACTTC	CASSPSSGRAYEQYF
TRBV15	TRBJ2-5	many	.	TGTGCCACCAGCAGAGGTTACAAGGAGACCCAGTACTTC	CATSRGYKETQYF
TRBV27	TRBJ2-7	many	TRBD2	TGTGCCAGCAGAGAAAAGGGACTAGCGGTCTACGAGCAGTACTTC	CASREKGLAVYEQYF
TRBV6-2/TRBV6-3	TRBJ2-7	few	.	TGTGCCAGCAAGGAGGGCCGGTACGAGCAGTACTTC	CASKEGRYEQYF
TRBV5-1	TRBJ2-7	many	TRBD2	TGCGCCAGCGCGAGAACAGGACTAGAAGTCTACGAGCAGTACTTC	CASARTGLEVYEQYF
TRBV5-1	TRBJ2-6	.	.	TGCGCCAGCAGCCCCCGAACCAGTTCACGAGGGGCCAACGTCCTGACTTTC	CASSPRTSSRGANVLTF
TRBV28	TRBJ2-1	many	.	TGTGCCAGCAGTTTATGGGCCCGGGCCTCTAATGAGCAGTTCTTC	CASSLWARASNEQFF
TRBV11-2	TRBJ2-1	many	.	TGTGCCAGCAGCTCGAAGACTACCGCGCCTGGGAATGAGCAGTTCTTC	CASSSKTTAPGNEQFF
TRBV4-2	TRBJ1-4	many	.	TGTGCCAGCAGCCTCGTCTGGCCCCCCGGTGCGGAAAAACTGTTTTTT	CASSLVWPPGAEKLFF
TRBV7-2	TRBJ2-2	many	.	TGTGCCAGCAGCTTGAATGGGGGCGCGAACACCGGGGAGCTGTTTTTT	CASSLNGGANTGELFF
TRBV29-1	TRBJ2-3	many	.	TGCAGCGTTGCGGGATTGACAGATACGCAGTATTTT	CSVAGLTDTQYF
TRBV15	TRBJ2-7	.	TRBD2	TGTGCCACCAGCAGAGATCTGGGACTAGCGGGTTACGAGCAGTACTTC	CATSRDLGLAGYEQYF
TRBV6-5	TRBJ2-7	few	TRBD1	TGTGCCAGCAGTTTCGGACAGGTTGCCTACGAGCAGTACTTC	CASSFGQVAYEQYF
TRBV5-1	TRBJ2-3	few	.	TGCGCCAGCAGCTTGAGTCTGGGGCCCACAGATACGCAGTATTTT	CASSLSLGPTDTQYF
TRBV24-1	TRBJ2-5	many	.	TGTGCCACTAGTGAGGGTTCCCAAGAGACCCAGTACTTC	CATSEGSQETQYF
TRBV20-1	TRBJ2-7	many	.	TGCAGTGCTAGAGTCAGGGACGGCCGCTACGAGCAGTACTTC	CSARVRDGRYEQYF
TRBV20-1	TRBJ2-6	few	.	TGCAGTGCTAGCTACCGGGGGCTTGGGGCCAACGTCCTGACTTTC	CSASYRGLGANVLTF
TRBV6-1	TRBJ1-5	many	.	TGTGCCAGCAGAGGGGGGGGTTATAGCAATCAGCCCCAGCATTTT	CASRGGGYSNQPQHF
TRBV29-1	TRBJ2-7	.	.	TGCAGCGTTGAAGATGGTCAGGGTGGCCCTTACGAGCAGTACTTC	CSVEDGQGGPYEQYF
TRBV29-1	TRBJ2-7	many	TRBD2	TGCAGCGTTGTATTAGCGGGAGGGCCGCCCTCCGAGCAGTACTTC	CSVVLAGGPPSEQYF
TRBV29-1	TRBJ2-2	.	TRBD2	TGCAGCGTTTTAGTGGGAGGGCCAAACACCGGGGAGCTGTTTTTT	CSVLVGGPNTGELFF
TRBV5-1	TRBJ2-5	many	TRBD1	TGCGCCAGCAGCTTATCTCAGGGGGTGGAGACCCAGTACTTC	CASSLSQGVETQYF
TRBV28	TRBJ1-2	.	TRBD1	TGTGCCAGCAGTTTCCCTAAGGGGACAGGGGATGGCTACACCTTC	CASSFPKGTGDGYTF
TRBV28	TRBJ2-7	many	.	TGTGCCAGCAGCTCCAAAAGGCTCGACGTGGGTCTTGGGCAGTACTTC	CASSSKRLDVGLGQYF
TRBV4-1	TRBJ2-5	few	.	TGCGCCAGCAGCTCCCCTGATGTCGGGGATGAGACCCAGTACTTC	CASSSPDVGDETQYF
TRBV12-3/TRBV12-4	TRBJ1-1	many	TRBD1	TGTGCCAGCATTTCGACAGGGGGTTCCTCTGAAGCTTTCTTT	CASISTGGSSEAFF
TRBV20-1	TRBJ2-3	many	TRBD2	TGCAGTGCTAGGGCCGGGACTAGTATCACAGATACGCAGTATTTT	CSARAGTSITDTQYF
TRBV24-1	TRBJ2-1	many	TRBD2	TGTGCCTCCGGGACTAGCGGGTTCAATGAGCAGTTCTTC	CASGTSGFNEQFF
TRBV20-1	TRBJ2-3	many	.	TGCAGTGCTAGCCCCCTAGAGACGCAGTATTTT	CSASPLETQYF
TRBV20-1	TRBJ1-5	.	.	TGCAGTGCTCCGGCCATATCGGGCAATCAGCCCCAGCATTTT	CSAPAISGNQPQHF
TRBV25-1	TRBJ2-7	many	.	TGTGCCAGCAGTGAATTCGGCGGGGTGGGGTACGGCGAGCAGTACTTC	CASSEFGGVGYGEQYF
TRBV4-3	TRBJ2-6	many	.	TGCGCCAGCAGGGAAGCCGGGGCCAACGTCCTGACTTTC	CASREAGANVLTF
TRBV5-1	TRBJ2-4	.	.	TGCGCCAGCAGCTTCCGGGACCCCGCAAAAGTAGACATTCAGTACTTC	CASSFRDPAKVDIQYF
TRBV6-1	TRBJ2-3	.	TRBD2	TGTGCCAGCGGGAGCCTAGCGGGATGGACAGATACGCAGTATTTT	CASGSLAGWTDTQYF
TRBV6-1	TRBJ2-5	few	TRBD2	TGTGCCACAACCCAAAGAGCGGGACTGAGAGAGACCCAGTACTTC	CATTQRAGLRETQYF
TRBV20-1	TRBJ2-3	many	.	TGCAGTGCTAGAGCCAGGGGCCTTCCCAGCACAGATACGCAGTATTTT	CSARARGLPSTDTQYF
TRBV15	TRBJ2-7	many	.	TGTGCCACCAGCTTCTCACTGATTCAGGAGCAGTACTTC	CATSFSLIQEQYF
TRBV12-3/TRBV12-4	TRBJ1-3	many	.	TGTGCCAGCAGGGGGTTGGAGCGTTCAGGAAACACCATATATTTT	CASRGLERSGNTIYF
TRBV28	TRBJ2-7	many	.	TGTGCCAGCAGCCAAGGACCCGCTGGCGAGCAGTACTTC	CASSQGPAGEQYF
TRBV7-6	TRBJ2-1	.	TRBD1	TGTGCCAGCAGCCCCACAGGGGCCAGCGTCTCCTACAATGAGCAGTTCTTC	CASSPTGASVSYNEQFF
TRBV11-2	TRBJ1-2	.	.	TGTGCCAGCAGCTTGAGGGGGTCGGACGGCTACACCTTC	CASSLRGSDGYTF
TRBV15	TRBJ1-1	.	.	TGTGCCACCAGCAGAGCCACTGAAGCTTTCTTT	CATSRATEAFF